The TCR beta chain described here comes from a study of CD8 T cell repertoires and HIV-1 epitope variants (dated by TCRdb to about 2020). Context from the whole study: T cells were stimulated in separate culture wells with each of twenty-five peptides representing autologous and known Gag and Nef epitope variants. Among the control conditions were a peptide pool of CMV, EBV and flu, the Ebola AY9 epitope serving as a negative control, and a well with no peptide. Three Gag epitope families and Nef HW9 and YT9 were included among the tested epitopes. T cells were enriched using the EasySep Human T Cell Enrichment Kit and were co-cultured with equal numbers of autologous T cell-negative cells serving as antigen-presenting cells. Cultures ran for 10 to 11 days in IMDM with gentamicin, with half-media changes on days 3 and 7 adding IL-2, IL-7 and IL-15. An aliquot of 1M T cells was saved as an uncultured baseline condition, separate from the 80 to 85 T cell cultures. A total of more than 70 T cell cultures were run, with each culture condition done in triplicate except for one peptide, which was done in duplicate. The paper as a whole reports these results and caveats: Under 10 antigen-specific TCR beta clonotypes were identified, of which over 5 appeared to be cross-reactive for autologous or known escape epitope variants. Five clonotypes recognized the Nef KF9 family and one clonotype recognized the HW9 family, while no responses were seen to the TAALDMSHF plasma variant. The assay identified only TCR beta chains and indicated proliferation in response to antigen, without indicating T cell function or cytokine profile.

Sequencing of TCR beta CDR3 regions was performed at survey depth on the immunoSEQ platform. The QIAamp DNA micro kit was used to extract genomic DNA from every cultured and uncultured CD8+ T cell population. The authors' pipeline ran thus. Samples with fewer than 5,000 productive reads were excluded, which removed about 7% of the roughly 80 HIV peptide-stimulated cultures. A MANAFEST web app trimmed sequences to CDR3 and removed nonproductive sequences, CDR3s under 5 amino acids, and those not starting C or ending F/W. For a clonotype to count as antigen-specific, the clonotype had to expand relative to the no-peptide control in at least 2 of 3 replicates at FDR 0.01, and only within one epitope family. Specific clonotypes also needed at least fivefold higher frequency than in wells stimulated with peptides from other epitope families. Not all clones reach the TCRdb copy of this immuneACCESS table, which keeps in-frame sequences only. Checked studies attribute under half of the gap to unresolved V genes and leave the rest unexplained. V, J and clone size are those of that table, while D and trimming were read from the DNA. A total of fewer than 6,000 clones appear in this sample, 50% to 80% of them only once. The ten largest clonotypes hold 45% to 50% of the sample.

The EasySep Human CD8+ T Cell Enrichment Kit was used on day 10 to isolate CD8+ T cells from every culture. This clone was counted a few times. Its target antigen remains unknown. No base quality values were provided; no much bigger clone lies one nucleotide off. This receptor was taken from a male donor with HIV. Sequenced material: cultured CD8+ T cells derived from PBMCs.

The CDR3 region: CASSWSENMVYEQYF. The nucleotides read TGTGCCAGCAGCTGGTCCGAAAATATGGTGTACGAGCAGTACTTC. The chain uses TRBV5-6 and TRBJ2-7, with no confidently assigned D gene. CDR1 and CDR2 are read off the germline V gene as SGHDT and YYEEEE. Inclusive of the bounding cysteine and phenylalanine, the CDR3 is 15 residues long. Left in the record is the CDR3 DNA by itself, 45 bases read in frame from the first base. Trimming costs V 3 bases and J 4 bases, and their ends lie 17 bases apart.